This paragraph reports one T cell receptor beta chain. The antigen is undetermined. In the PCR, 60 Vbeta and 13 Jbeta primers were used. Profiling relied on immunoSEQ multiplex PCR, and the TCRdb table lists in-frame clones only, not all of them. Of 180,000 or so clones listed, more than 60% were seen once; the top ten hold under 3%. The source of the sample is a study of cytomegalovirus exposure and HLA in healthy donors. On the study more broadly: Tens of millions of unique TCR sequences came from HLA-typed donors in an early release.

Trimming removed 4 bases from V and 6 bases from J, with 19 bases in between. The V gene's germline CDR1 is MNHEY and CDR2 SMNVEV (reference sequence). The CDR3 contains 17 residues. General study findings and limits: Later findings reportedly placed an Asian-associated ancestry cluster below the roughly 690-donor mean for N-insertions. A further, later analysis showed that HLA-associated TCR beta chains (compared with equally common others) were more clonally expanded. According to the study, 160 or so TCR beta chains were cytomegalovirus-associated.

Input material: PBMCs. This TCR was sampled from a human donor in good health. The chain uses TRBV27 and TRBJ1-6; D perhaps matches TRBD1 (6 bases). CDR3 nucleotides: TGTGCCAGCAGTTCACCAATAACGGGGGGCCGTAATTCACCCCTCCACTTT. Translated, it gives CASSSPITGGRNSPLHF.